This TCR beta chain stems from a study of early stage breast cancer tumors. Study context: Average read coverage per sample was 9 to 10-fold.

TCRdb's table, derived via immunoSEQ multiplex PCR, lists solely in-frame clones and lacks some. The repertoire holds 51,000 or so clones, 65% to 90% seen once, with 1.1% to 1.5% in the top ten. This clone was picked up a small number of times. The sequence came from a person in their fifties or sixties with breast cancer. The sequencing input was blood.

DNA for the CDR3: TGTGCCAGCTCGTTCCCGGGACAGGGGAACACTGAAGCTTTCTTT. Translated: CASSFPGQGNTEAFF. The rearrangement uses TRBV19 and TRBJ1-1, with 9 bases matching TRBD1. Germline-derived CDR1 and CDR2 are LNHDA and SQIVND (reference sequence). The trim removed 9 bases at V and 1 base at J, leaving 9 bases unmatched. The CDR3 length is 15 residues.